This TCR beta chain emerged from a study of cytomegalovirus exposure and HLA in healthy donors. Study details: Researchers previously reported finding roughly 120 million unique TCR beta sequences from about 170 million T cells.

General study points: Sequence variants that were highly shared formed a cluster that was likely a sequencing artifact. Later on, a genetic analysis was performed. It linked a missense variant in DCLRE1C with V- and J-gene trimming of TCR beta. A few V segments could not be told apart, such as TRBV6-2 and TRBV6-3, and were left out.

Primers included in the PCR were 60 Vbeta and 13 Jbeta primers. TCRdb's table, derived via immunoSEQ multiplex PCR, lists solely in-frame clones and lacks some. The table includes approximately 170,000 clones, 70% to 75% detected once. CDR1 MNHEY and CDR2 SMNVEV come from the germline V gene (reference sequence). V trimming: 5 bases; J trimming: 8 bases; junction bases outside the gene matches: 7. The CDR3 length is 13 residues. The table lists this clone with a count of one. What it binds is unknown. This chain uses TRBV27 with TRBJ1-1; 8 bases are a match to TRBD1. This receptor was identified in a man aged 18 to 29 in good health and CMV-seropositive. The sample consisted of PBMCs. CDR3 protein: CASSPGTGDEAFF. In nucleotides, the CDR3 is TGTGCCAGCAGTCCGGGGACAGGCGACGAAGCTTTCTTT.